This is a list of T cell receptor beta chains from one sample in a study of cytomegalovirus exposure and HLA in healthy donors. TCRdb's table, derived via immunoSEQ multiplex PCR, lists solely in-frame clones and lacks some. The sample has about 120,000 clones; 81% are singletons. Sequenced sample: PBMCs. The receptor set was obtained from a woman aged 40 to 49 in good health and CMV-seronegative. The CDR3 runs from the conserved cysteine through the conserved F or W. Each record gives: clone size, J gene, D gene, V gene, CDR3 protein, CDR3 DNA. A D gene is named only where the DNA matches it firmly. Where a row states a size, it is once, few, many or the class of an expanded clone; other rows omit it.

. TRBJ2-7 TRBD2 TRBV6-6 CASSTTGTSSYEQYF TGTGCCAGTTCTACAACCGGGACTAGCAGCTACGAGCAGTACTTC
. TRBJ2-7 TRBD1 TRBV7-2 CASSFDRDYEQYF TGTGCCAGCAGCTTTGACAGGGACTACGAGCAGTACTTC
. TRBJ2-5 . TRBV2 CASSVDTKYVGQETQYF TGTGCCAGCAGCGTGGACACTAAATATGTTGGTCAAGAGACCCAGTACTTC
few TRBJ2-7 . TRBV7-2 CASSLVNRGGDEQYF TGTGCCAGCAGCTTAGTAAACAGGGGAGGAGACGAGCAGTACTTC
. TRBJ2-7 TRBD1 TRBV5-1 CASSNRDRAYEQYF TGCGCCAGCAGCAACCGGGACAGGGCCTACGAGCAGTACTTC
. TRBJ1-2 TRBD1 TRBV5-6 CASSLEGAGYGYTF TGTGCCAGCAGCTTGGAGGGGGCGGGCTATGGCTACACCTTC
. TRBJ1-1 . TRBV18 CASSKGQGLTEAFF TGTGCCAGCTCAAAAGGGCAGGGGTTGACTGAAGCTTTCTTT
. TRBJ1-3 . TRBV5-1 CASSFTGESGNTIYF TGCGCCAGCAGCTTTACGGGGGAGTCTGGAAACACCATATATTTT
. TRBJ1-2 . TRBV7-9 CASSLVPVNYGYTF TGTGCCAGCAGCTTAGTCCCAGTTAACTATGGCTACACCTTC
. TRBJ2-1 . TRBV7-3 CASSKSGTGNNEQFF TGTGCCAGCAGCAAGTCCGGGACTGGAAACAATGAGCAGTTCTTC
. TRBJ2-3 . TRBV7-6 CASRPGWGGGDTQYF TGTGCCAGCAGACCCGGATGGGGGGGCGGAGATACGCAGTATTTT
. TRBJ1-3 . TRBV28 CASSLRAPSNTIYF TGTGCCAGCAGTTTGAGGGCCCCTAGTAACACCATATATTTT
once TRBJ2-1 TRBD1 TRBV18 CASSPGTGRDEQFF TGTGCCAGCTCACCAGGGACAGGGAGGGATGAGCAGTTCTTC
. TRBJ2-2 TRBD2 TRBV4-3 CASSQGAGGGTGELFF TGCGCCAGCAGCCAAGGCGCGGGAGGTGGGACCGGGGAGCTGTTTTTT
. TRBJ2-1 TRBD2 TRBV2 CASSVQSGGAYNEQFF TGTGCCAGCAGTGTTCAGAGCGGGGGGGCCTACAATGAGCAGTTCTTC
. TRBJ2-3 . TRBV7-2 CASSLGPNTQYF TGTGCCAGCAGCTTGGGGCCGAATACGCAGTATTTT
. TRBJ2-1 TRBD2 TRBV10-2 CASRIQDKIAGFSNEQFF TGCGCCAGCCGCATCCAGGACAAAATAGCGGGATTTTCTAATGAGCAGTTCTTC
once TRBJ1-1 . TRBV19 CASSMWGGTEAFF TGTGCCAGTAGTATGTGGGGGGGCACTGAAGCTTTCTTT
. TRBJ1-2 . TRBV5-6 CASSLNRFAGLLF TGTGCCAGCAGCTTAAATAGGTTTGCAGGACTTCTTTTC
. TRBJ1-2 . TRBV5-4 CASSLEHVGGYTF TGTGCCAGCAGCTTGGAACACGTGGGCGGCTACACCTTC
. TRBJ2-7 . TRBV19 CASSMGGSSYEQYF TGTGCCAGTAGTATGGGGGGAAGCTCCTACGAGCAGTACTTC
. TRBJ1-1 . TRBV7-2 CASSGRGPGGTEAFF TGTGCCAGCAGCGGGAGGGGTCCAGGCGGCACTGAAGCTTTCTTT
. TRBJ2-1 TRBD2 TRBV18 CASSPGSGSYNEQFF TGTGCCAGCTCACCAGGGAGCGGGAGCTACAATGAGCAGTTCTTC
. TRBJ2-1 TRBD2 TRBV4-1 CASSQKTSGGLGDNEQFF TGCGCCAGCAGCCAGAAGACTAGCGGGGGCTTAGGGGACAATGAGCAGTTCTTC
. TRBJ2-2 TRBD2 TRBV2 CASSSGLGNTGELFF TGTGCCAGCAGTTCGGGACTAGGCAACACCGGGGAGCTGTTTTTT
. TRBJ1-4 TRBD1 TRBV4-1 CASSQTGGNEKLFF TGCGCCAGCAGCCAAACAGGGGGTAATGAAAAACTGTTTTTT
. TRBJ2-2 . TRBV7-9 CSSSSQGGGSGGGGELFF TGTTCCAGCAGCTCCCAGGGAGGGGGTAGCGGAGGCGGCGGGGAGCTGTTTTTT
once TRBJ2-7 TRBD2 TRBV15 CATSSGTSERYEQYF TGTGCCACCAGCAGCGGGACTAGCGAACGCTACGAGCAGTACTTC
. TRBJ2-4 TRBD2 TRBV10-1 CARAPREGPGIQYF TGCGCCAGGGCCCCCCGGGAGGGCCCGGGCATTCAGTACTTC
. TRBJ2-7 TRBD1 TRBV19 CASSISNRGPEQYF TGTGCCAGTAGTATAAGTAACAGGGGGCCCGAGCAGTACTTC
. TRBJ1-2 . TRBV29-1 CSVDTGFYGYTF TGCAGCGTTGATACAGGTTTCTATGGCTACACCTTC
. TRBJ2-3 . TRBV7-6 CASSSTTTSTDTQYF TGTGCCAGCAGCTCAACTACAACTAGCACAGATACGCAGTATTTT
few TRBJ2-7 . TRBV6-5 CASSRSGSYEQYF TGTGCCAGCAGCCGTAGCGGCAGCTACGAGCAGTACTTC
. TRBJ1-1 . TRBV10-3 CAISSGATEAFF TGTGCCATCAGCTCAGGGGCCACTGAAGCTTTCTTT
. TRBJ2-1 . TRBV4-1 CASRPAGRESFNEQFF TGCGCCAGCAGACCCGCGGGACGGGAGAGTTTCAATGAGCAGTTCTTC